This TCR beta chain was recorded in a study of T cell changes during pregnancy in multiple sclerosis. Measured with immunoSEQ multiplex PCR; TCRdb has only the in-frame clones, and not every one. This table holds around 60,000 clones, approximately 94% found once. This TCR was recovered from a female donor with multiple sclerosis, enrolled in a pregnancy study. The specimen was CD8+ T cells from peripheral blood mononuclear cells, collected in the third trimester of pregnancy.

The CDR3 DNA sequence: TGCGCCAGCAGCAAATATCCGTTGGACATTTTGGGCAATCAGCCCCAGCATTTT. Translated: CASSKYPLDILGNQPQHF. J is TRBJ1-5 and V is TRBV5-1; maybe TRBD1 (5 bases). The CDR3 spans 18 residues. The ends were cut back, 4 bases at V and 2 bases at J, with 22 bases in the middle. Germline V gene sequence: CDR1 SGHRS, CDR2 YFSETQ.